This TCR beta chain was obtained from a study of T cell changes during pregnancy in multiple sclerosis. Some clones are missing from TCRdb's copy, which holds only in-frame ones; the method was immunoSEQ multiplex PCR. The table has 70,000 to 90,000 clones, 91% seen once. V lost 2 bases and J lost 2; bases outside the gene matches: 7. CDR1 is SEHNR and CDR2 is FQNEAQ in the germline V gene (reference sequence). The CDR3 covers 18 residues. The TCR was taken from a female donor in good health, serving as a control in a pregnancy study. Some clones in this sample may be carry-over from other donors' samples. Sequencing was performed on PBMCs, taken in the first trimester of pregnancy. This chain connects TRBV7-9 to TRBJ2-1, with 12 bases lining up with TRBD2. CDR3: CASSLLAGGIVAYNEQFF. The CDR3 DNA reads as TGTGCCAGCAGCTTACTAGCGGGAGGGATAGTCGCCTACAATGAGCAGTTCTTC. The whole variable domain, filled in from reference TRBV7-9 and TRBJ2-1, reads DTGVSQNPRHKITKRGQNVTFRCDPISEHNRLYWYRQTLGQGPEFLTYFQNEAQLEKSRLLSDRFSAERPKGSFSTLEIQRTEQGDSAMYLCASSLLAGGIVAYNEQFFGPGTRLTVL.